This section outlines one TCR beta chain sequence together with its context. Antigen: not known. One entry per CDR3 protein, called by TCRdb with MiXCR from the reads. The sample gives hundreds of thousands of distinct CDR3 sequences, roughly a quarter of which show up once; 6.5% to 10% is in the top ten. The data derive from a study of T cell repertoires in cytomegalovirus infection. Study at large: CMV infection plus the matching HLA type was flagged by public TCR beta signatures.

Findings and caveats of the study: There were HLA-C-restricted CMV-specific TCR beta clonotypes dominating the ex vivo response. The cumulative frequency of public TCR beta families identified carriers of CMV plus the relevant HLA.

CDR1 is SEHNR and CDR2 is FQNEAQ in the germline V gene (reference sequence). V lost 6 bases and J 4 bases, leaving 18 bases between the germline ends. The CDR3 is 16 amino acids. The origin of this receptor is a human donor in good health (CMV status not recorded). Some clones in this sample may be carry-over from other donors' samples. The J gene is TRBJ2-2, the V gene TRBV7-9; D not resolved. Sequencing used CD8+ T cells from PBMCs. CDR3 loop: CASSPPWTRSTGELFF. CDR3 in DNA: TGTGCCAGCAGTCCGCCCTGGACCCGAAGCACCGGGGAGCTGTTTTTT.